The 32 T cell receptor beta chains in this list originate from one sample, sequenced in a study of T cell repertoires in cytomegalovirus infection. TCRdb called the reads again in MiXCR, with one record for every CDR3 protein. This table has 740,000 or so distinct CDR3 sequences, less than 40% appearing once. Sequencing input: PBMCs. These receptors were collected from a human donor in good health (CMV status not recorded). Some clones in this sample may be carry-over from other donors' samples.

On this clonotype: Compared with germline, one end of the junction differs, possibly owing to a read error. The chain uses TRBV7-9 and TRBJ2-5; D is possibly TRBD1 (5 bases). The CDR3 contains 15 residues. Germline CDR1 SEHNR, CDR2 FQNEAQ (reference sequence). As DNA, the CDR3 is TGTGCCAGCAGTGTTTTCAGGGATTTGCAAGAGAACCAGTACTTC. Protein sequence: CASSVFRDLQENQYF.

The chain joins TRBV5-1 to TRBJ1-4, with D unclear. This CDR3 has 14 amino acids. Trimming removed 3 bases at V and 5 bases at J, with 11 bases between. Germline assignment: CDR1 SGHRS and CDR2 YFSETQ. The CDR3 sequence: CASSSRTANEKLFF. CDR3 DNA sequence: TGCGCCAGCAGCTCGCGGACGGCCAATGAAAAACTGTTTTTT.

This rearrangement joins TRBV11-2 to TRBJ2-3; 8 bases are shared with TRBD2. Trimming cost V 2 bases and J 4 bases; bases outside gene matches: 8. Germline CDR1 SGHAT, CDR2 FQNNGV. The CDR3 consists of 16 residues. CDR3 DNA: TGTGCCAGCAGCTTATTAGTACGGGGGGGCTCAGATACGCAGTATTTT. This sequence encodes CASSLLVRGGSDTQYF.

The J gene is TRBJ1-2, the V gene TRBV2, with 8 bases aligning to TRBD1. The CDR3 is made up of 16 amino acids. CDR1 is SNHLY and CDR2 is FYNNEI in the germline V gene. J was trimmed by 4 bases and V by 7 bases; bases with no gene match: 14. The CDR3 sequence is CASTPTQGGRFYGYTF. DNA for the CDR3: TGTGCCAGCACCCCGACACAGGGGGGGAGATTCTATGGCTACACCTTC.

J is TRBJ2-5 and V is TRBV20-1, with D hard to call. Germline values: CDR1 DFQATT, CDR2 SNEGSKA (reference sequence). Trimming pared 0 bases from V and 2 bases from J, leaving 10 bases between. CDR3 size: 14 residues. The CDR3 here is CSAREGRSQETQYF. In DNA, the CDR3 is TGCAGTGCTAGAGAAGGCAGAAGTCAAGAGACCCAGTACTTC.

Only a few counts were recorded for this clonotype. This chain joins TRBV25-1 and TRBJ2-2; 9 bases match TRBD1. This CDR3 spans 16 amino acids. The ends lost 6 bases at V and 1 base at J; junction bases unmatched: 6. Germline V gene sequence: CDR1 MGHDK, CDR2 SYGVNS. The CDR3 sequence: CASRAPGQGNTGELFF. The CDR3 DNA reads TGTGCCAGCAGGGCACCGGGACAGGGGAACACCGGGGAGCTGTTTTTT.

This clonotype was detected a few times. The chain joins TRBV11-2 to TRBJ1-1, with unresolved D. This CDR3 is built from 14 residues. Looked up from germline, CDR1 is SGHAT and CDR2 is FQNNGV. V lost 2 bases and J lost 8, with 15 bases in between. CDR3 protein: CASSLRRPGAEAFF. The CDR3, as DNA: TGTGCCAGCAGCTTAAGGCGTCCGGGAGCCGAAGCTTTCTTT.

The genes are TRBV12-3 or TRBV12-4 and TRBJ1-5; 7 nucleotides match TRBD1. Trimming cost V 5 bases and J 5 bases; bases outside gene matches: 6. The CDR3 extends over 14 amino acids. CDR3 DNA sequence: TGTGCCAGCAGTCCTGACAGGGTTTATCAGCCCCAGCATTTT. Translated, it gives CASSPDRVYQPQHF.

This chain links TRBV4-1 with TRBJ1-3, with 8 nucleotides matching TRBD1. Trimming at V came to 0 bases and at J to 4 bases, leaving 8 bases not matched to a gene. The germline V gene encodes CDR1 MGHRA and CDR2 YSYEKL. The CDR3 sequence is 17 residues long. In DNA, the CDR3 is TGCGCCAGCAGCCAAGATCATTTCCGGGACAGGGGAAACACCATATATTTT. Protein product: CASSQDHFRDRGNTIYF.

This chain joins TRBV6-6 and TRBJ2-7; tentatively, D is TRBD2 (5 bases). V was clipped by 2 bases and J by 0 bases, with 14 bases between them. The germline CDR1 and CDR2 sequences are MNHNY and SVGAGI (reference sequence). This CDR3 region has 16 residues. In DNA form, the CDR3 reads TGTGCCAGCAGTTACAAGGCTCTAGGGAGCTCCTACGAGCAGTACTTC. Residues: CASSYKALGSSYEQYF.

This chain joins TRBV7-2 and TRBJ1-1; D may be TRBD1 (6 bases). Germline V lookup: CDR1 SGHTA, CDR2 FQGNSA. This CDR3 has 14 residues. V was clipped by 3 bases and J by 4 bases, with 12 bases between them. CDR3 in amino acids: CASSFHRVATEAFF. The CDR3 nucleotides are TGTGCCAGCAGCTTTCACAGGGTTGCCACTGAAGCTTTCTTT.

This chain links TRBV4-1 with TRBJ1-1; D call uncertain. This CDR3 spans 15 amino acids. Per germline, CDR1 MGHRA and CDR2 YSYEKL. Trimming stripped 0 bases from V and 0 bases from J, with 8 bases between. The CDR3 DNA sequence: TGCGCCAGCAGCCAAGATCCCCGAATGAACACTGAAGCTTTCTTT. Its translation: CASSQDPRMNTEAFF.

This clonotype has at least ten counts. CDR3 coding DNA: TGTGCCAGTAGTTCCGGGACAGCCTACGAGCAGTACTTC. Residues: CASSSGTAYEQYF. V and J are TRBV19 and TRBJ2-7, with 7 positions matching TRBD1. This CDR3 is 13 amino acids long. The germline V gene has CDR1 LNHDA and CDR2 SQIVND (reference sequence). V was pared by 5 bases and J by 2 bases, with 3 bases of the junction left unmatched.

With respect to this clonotype: The junction differs from germline at one of its ends, possibly a read error. Here the CDR3 DNA reads TGTGCCAGCAGCTTGGGAGCGGGGGTCCACAAGGAGCAGTTCTTC. Translated, it gives CASSLGAGVHKEQFF. V gene TRBV7-2 combines with J gene TRBJ2-1, with 8 bases that match TRBD2. Germline V gene sequence: CDR1 SGHTA, CDR2 FQGNSA. The CDR3 spans 15 residues.

The chain carries TRBV4-1 and TRBJ2-1; no clear D. The V end lost 0 bases, the J end lost 4 bases, and 13 bases lay between the germline ends. Germline V CDR1 and CDR2: MGHRA, YSYEKL. The CDR3 loop spans 16 amino acids. Written as DNA, the CDR3 is TGCGCCAGCAGCCAAGATATGGCGTGGTTTTACAATGAGCAGTTCTTC. Translating it yields CASSQDMAWFYNEQFF.

This chain uses TRBV20-1 with TRBJ1-2; D not certain. The germline V gene encodes CDR1 DFQATT and CDR2 SNEGSKA (reference sequence). The CDR3 sequence is 17 residues long. V gave up 0 bases and J gave up 0 bases, with 17 bases separating them. CDR3 amino acids: CSARDQATHSANYGYTF. CDR3 sequence (DNA): TGCAGTGCTAGAGATCAGGCGACGCATAGCGCTAACTATGGCTACACCTTC.

V usage is TRBV2 and J usage is TRBJ2-2, with 9 bases that match TRBD1. V lost 0 bases to trimming and J lost 4 bases; unmatched junction nucleotides: 6. This CDR3 spans 17 amino acids. Looked up from germline, CDR1 is SNHLY and CDR2 is FYNNEI. CDR3 protein: CASSEAGGTGSTGELFF. DNA for the CDR3: TGTGCCAGCAGTGAAGCGGGGGGGACAGGGTCCACCGGGGAGCTGTTTTTT.

The chain joins TRBV29-1 to TRBJ2-2, with D perhaps matching TRBD2 (6 bases). The CDR3 is 16 residues long. Trimming cost V 6 bases and J 2 bases, with 19 bases left between them. Germline loops: CDR1 SQVTM, CDR2 ANQGSEA. Written as DNA, the CDR3 is TGCAGCGTGGGGGGAGTCGGGACCTATAACACCGGGGAGCTGTTTTTT. Translation gives CSVGGVGTYNTGELFF.

The V and J genes are TRBV30 and TRBJ1-1; TRBD1 aligns across 7 bases. The CDR3 runs 13 residues. The junction had 4 bases not matched to a gene; V was cut back by 5 bases and J by 1 base. Germline CDR1 is GTSNPN and CDR2 is SVGIG (reference sequence). As DNA, the CDR3 is TGTGCCTGGCTTGGACAGGAGAACACTGAAGCTTTCTTT. Amino acids: CAWLGQENTEAFF.

The V and J genes are TRBV5-5 and TRBJ2-7; D might be TRBD1 or TRBD2, each matching 7 bases. The CDR3 has 14 amino acids. CDR1 is SGHKS, CDR2 YYEKEE, per germline (reference sequence). Trimming left V 6 bases short and J 2 bases short, with 15 bases between. CDR3: CASTQGGTTYEQYF. As DNA, the CDR3 is TGTGCCAGCACCCAGGGGGGGACAACCTACGAGCAGTACTTC.

This chain uses TRBV20-1 with TRBJ1-6, with TRBD1 matching over 7 bases. J was trimmed by 7 bases and V by 6 bases; bases with no gene match: 9. The CDR3 covers 14 residues. Germline V CDR1 and CDR2: DFQATT, SNEGSKA (reference sequence). CDR3 bases: TGCAGTGCACCAAGGGACAGCAAAAATTCACCCCTCCACTTT. As protein: CSAPRDSKNSPLHF.

This rearrangement joins TRBV5-4 to TRBJ1-2; TRBD1 agrees at 9 bases. Germline-derived CDR1 and CDR2 are SGHNT and YYREEE (reference sequence). J lost 4 bases, V lost 4 bases, and 11 bases had no gene match. This CDR3 comprises 16 residues. Here the CDR3 DNA reads TGTGCCAGCAGCGGCCGGGACAGGGAGGGAGGCTATGGCTACACCTTC. This codes for CASSGRDREGGYGYTF. Full variable domain (missing parts from reference TRBV5-4 and TRBJ1-2): ETGVTQSPTHLIKTRGQQVTLRCSSQSGHNTVSWYQQALGQGPQFIFQYYREEENGRGNFPPRFSGLQFPNYSSELNVNALELDDSALYLCASSGRDREGGYGYTFGSGTRLTVV.

V usage is TRBV5-4 and J usage is TRBJ2-3; D not resolved. CDR1 and CDR2 (germline): SGHNT, YYREEE (reference sequence). The CDR3 has 15 residues. Trimming removed 0 bases at V and 2 bases at J, with 10 bases between. This CDR3 is CASSLEGRPTDTQYF. The CDR3 DNA follows: TGTGCCAGCAGCTTGGAGGGCAGACCCACAGATACGCAGTATTTT.

This clonotype was found many times. The rearrangement uses TRBV7-8 and TRBJ2-3; 14 positions match TRBD2. The germline CDR1 and CDR2 sequences are SGHVS and FQNEAQ. V was pared by 5 bases and J by 0 bases, with 13 bases of the junction left unmatched. The CDR3 spans 20 residues. This chain's CDR3 is CASSLRTSGGTWASTDTQYF. The CDR3 DNA reads as TGTGCCAGCAGCCTCCGGACTAGCGGGGGGACGTGGGCTAGCACAGATACGCAGTATTTT.

The genes are TRBV28 and TRBJ2-2; D might be TRBD1 (6 bases). Per germline, CDR1 MDHEN and CDR2 SYDVKM. The CDR3 spans 16 residues. Trimming took off 7 bases at V and 4 bases at J, with 19 bases between the two ends. The CDR3, as DNA: TGTGCCAGCATACTCAACCCCGGGACACTCACCGGGGAGCTGTTTTTT. This encodes CASILNPGTLTGELFF.

The chain employs TRBV6-1 and TRBJ1-5, with a tentative D call TRBD1 (5 bases). Trimming removed 8 bases from V and 6 bases from J, with 14 bases in between. This CDR3 has 13 residues. Germline CDR1 and CDR2: MNHNS and SASEGT. Here the CDR3 DNA reads TGTGCCAGCGGGGGATCAGATATTCAGCCCCAGCATTTT. The encoded protein is CASGGSDIQPQHF.

V and J are TRBV5-1 and TRBJ1-1; a weak D match, TRBD1 (5 bases). CDR1 is SGHRS, CDR2 YFSETQ, per germline. V was clipped by 5 bases and J by 1 base, with 18 bases between them. The CDR3 spans 16 residues. This chain's CDR3 is CASRQETARGNTEAFF. CDR3 nucleotides: TGCGCCAGCAGACAGGAGACAGCGAGAGGGAACACTGAAGCTTTCTTT.

This clonotype was counted many times. This rearrangement joins TRBV7-8 to TRBJ2-1, with D uncertain. CDR1 is SGHVS, CDR2 FQNEAQ, per germline. This CDR3 contains 12 residues. With 1 base removed from V and 7 bases from J, the gap between germline ends came to 5 bases. Here the CDR3 DNA reads TGTGCCAGCAGCTTAGGTTTTAATGAGCAGTTCTTC. Translation: CASSLGFNEQFF.

The chain carries TRBV2 and TRBJ1-1; 10 bases are shared with TRBD1. Germline V gives CDR1 SNHLY, CDR2 FYNNEI. V shed 5 bases, J shed 3 bases, and the junction held 6 bases outside the gene matches. This CDR3 is 15 amino acids long. CDR3 DNA sequence: TGTGCCAGCAGTCCACCCGGACAGGGGGACACTGAAGCTTTCTTT. Protein: CASSPPGQGDTEAFF.

This chain uses TRBV24-1 with TRBJ2-1, with no clear D. Trimming removed 3 bases from V and 5 bases from J, with 16 bases in between. CDR3 size: 16 residues. Germline assignment: CDR1 KGHDR and CDR2 SFDVKD. CDR3 in amino acids: CATSDPPTDGHNEQFF. The CDR3 DNA reads as TGTGCCACCAGTGATCCCCCGACGGACGGGCACAATGAGCAGTTCTTC.

This clonotype turned up a few times. The chain is built from TRBV7-9 and TRBJ2-6; 7 nucleotides match TRBD2. This CDR3 has 16 residues. The germline CDR1 and CDR2 sequences are SEHNR and FQNEAQ (reference sequence). V lost 5 bases to trimming and J lost 1 base; unmatched junction nucleotides: 5. CDR3 region: CASSLLGRSGANVLTF. In DNA, the CDR3 is TGTGCCAGCAGCCTCCTCGGGAGGTCTGGGGCCAACGTCCTGACTTTC.

This clonotype was seen more than once but under ten times. V and J are TRBV29-1 and TRBJ1-4, with 8 bases aligning to TRBD1. V lost 8 bases, J lost 11 bases, and 7 bases stayed unmatched. This CDR3 region has 11 residues. CDR1 is SQVTM, CDR2 ANQGSEA, per germline. The CDR3 nucleotides are TGCAGCATAACGACAGGGGCGAAACTGTTTTTT. This codes for CSITTGAKLFF. The variable domain in full, with the rest retrieved from reference TRBV29-1 and TRBJ1-4, is SAVISQKPSRDICQRGTSLTIQCQVDSQVTMMFWYRQQPGQSLTLIATANQGSEATYESGFVIDKFPISRPNLTFSTLTVSNMSPEDSSIYLCSITTGAKLFFGSGTQLSVL.